These 2 T cell receptor beta chains came from one sample sequenced in a study of blood T cell repertoires in COVID-19. Produced via immunoSEQ multiplex PCR; TCRdb's table is partial and in-frame only. The top ten hold roughly 10% of the sample, which has some 93,000 clones, approximately 82% seen once. The sequencing input was peripheral blood. The receptor set was obtained from a man between 65 and 80 years old with acute or convalescent COVID-19.

This clone appeared a few times. The chain recombines TRBV28 with TRBJ2-3; 13 bases fit TRBD2. The CDR3 has 17 amino acids. Per germline, CDR1 MDHEN and CDR2 SYDVKM. The ends lost 5 bases at V and 0 bases at J; junction bases unmatched: 5. This CDR3 is CASSKTGLAGSTDTQYF. The CDR3 DNA is TGTGCCAGCAGTAAAACGGGACTAGCGGGGAGCACAGATACGCAGTATTTT.

This chain joins TRBV28 and TRBJ1-5; possibly TRBD1 for D (6 bases). CDR3 length: 14 amino acids. Trimming left V 3 bases short and J 3 bases short, with 9 bases between. CDR1 is MDHEN and CDR2 is SYDVKM in the germline V gene. Here the CDR3 reads CASSFDRLNQPQHF. The CDR3 nucleotides read TGTGCCAGCAGTTTCGACAGGCTCAATCAGCCCCAGCATTTT.